This T cell receptor (beta chain) was captured in a study of blood T cell repertoires in COVID-19. About the study: The study drew acute and convalescent COVID-19 samples from the United States, Italy and Spain. The analysed material was cDNA or gDNA that came from T cells, B-cell-depleted T cells, or PBMCs.

A Seattle source enrolled patients during active infection and followed them longitudinally. The J segment lost 0 bases and the V segment lost 5 bases, leaving 9 bases of the junction unmatched. This CDR3 has 17 residues. Germline V lookup: CDR1 MNHNY, CDR2 SVGAGI (reference sequence). Original processing methods: Amplifying reference gene primers gave estimates of nucleated cell counts. TCRdb's copy holds only in-frame clones and misses some; the assay was immunoSEQ multiplex PCR. D and trimming were read from the DNA, whereas the V and J calls and clone size are those reported in that table. The sample includes 250,000 to 300,000 clones, around 87% of them seen just once.

The rearrangement uses TRBV6-6 and TRBJ2-3; 9 nucleotides agree with TRBD1. Sequenced: peripheral blood. The source is an older woman with COVID-19, enrolled during active disease. This CDR3 is CASSPRSGTGSTDTQYF. DNA of the CDR3: TGTGCCAGCAGTCCACGGTCCGGGACAGGGAGCACAGATACGCAGTATTTT.